This T cell receptor beta chain comes out of a study of blood T cell repertoires in COVID-19. The wider study: The study drew acute and convalescent COVID-19 samples from the United States, Italy and Spain. The cDNA or gDNA used as material had been derived from T cells, B-cell-depleted T cells, or PBMCs.

In Seattle, patients joined the study during active infection and were tracked longitudinally. Original processing notes: Reference gene primers were amplified, and this amplification served to estimate nucleated cell counts. Method: immunoSEQ multiplex PCR; TCRdb's copy keeps in-frame clones and lacks some. V and J calls and clone size follow that table, whereas D and trimming were derived from the DNA. The sample holds more than 300,000 clones, more than 75% seen once. The CDR3 spans 17 residues. V was trimmed by 0 bases and J by 7 bases, leaving 19 bases between them. Germline CDR1 SGHKS, CDR2 YYEKEE (reference sequence).

The rearrangement links TRBV5-5 to TRBJ2-2; a weak D match, TRBD1 (6 bases). The source of this sequence is a woman in her thirties with COVID-19, enrolled during active disease. The sample consisted of peripheral blood. The CDR3 here is CASSLVSFSQGHGELFF. The CDR3, as DNA: TGTGCCAGCAGCTTGGTGTCATTTTCGCAGGGGCACGGGGAGCTGTTTTTT.